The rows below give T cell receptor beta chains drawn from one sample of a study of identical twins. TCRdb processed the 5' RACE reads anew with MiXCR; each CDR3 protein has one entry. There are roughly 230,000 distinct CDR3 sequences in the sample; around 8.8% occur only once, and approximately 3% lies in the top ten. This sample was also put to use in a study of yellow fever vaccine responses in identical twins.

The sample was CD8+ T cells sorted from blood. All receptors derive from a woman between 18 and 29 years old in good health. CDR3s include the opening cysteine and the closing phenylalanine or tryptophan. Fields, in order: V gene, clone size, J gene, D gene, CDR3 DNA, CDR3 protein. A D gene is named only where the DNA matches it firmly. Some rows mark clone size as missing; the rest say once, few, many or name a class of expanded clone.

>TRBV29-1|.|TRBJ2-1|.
TGCAGCGTTGTAGGGGGGCAGAGGAATGAGCAGTTCTTC
CSVVGGQRNEQFF
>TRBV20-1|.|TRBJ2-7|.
TGCAGTGCTAAGACAGGGACTTACGAGCAGTACTTC
CSAKTGTYEQYF
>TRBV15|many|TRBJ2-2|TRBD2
TGTGCCACCAGCAGAGAAGGTCTAGCGGGAGAATCGAACACCGGGGAGCTGTTTTTT
CATSREGLAGESNTGELFF
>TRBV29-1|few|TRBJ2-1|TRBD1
TGCAGCGTGGTAGACTGGGACAGGGGCGGCAATGAGCAGTTCTTC
CSVVDWDRGGNEQFF
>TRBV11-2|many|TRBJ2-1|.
TGTGCCAGCAGCCCCTTGGGTAATGAGCAGTTCTTC
CASSPLGNEQFF
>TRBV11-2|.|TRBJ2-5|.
TGTGCCAGCAGCTTCGGCCAGGACCTACAAGAGACCCAGTACTTC
CASSFGQDLQETQYF
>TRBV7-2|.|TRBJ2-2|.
TGTGCCAGCACCCGAGGGGCAGGTCATAACACCGGGGAGCTGTTTTTT
CASTRGAGHNTGELFF
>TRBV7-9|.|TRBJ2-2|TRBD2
TGTGCCAGCAGTCTACCCCTAGCGGGGGACCCCACCGGGGAGCTGTTTTTT
CASSLPLAGDPTGELFF
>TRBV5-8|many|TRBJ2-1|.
TGTGCCAGCAGCCTTGTCGGAGTGCGGACGGCCTACAATGAGCAGTTCTTC
CASSLVGVRTAYNEQFF
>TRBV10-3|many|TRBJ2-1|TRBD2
TGTGCCATCAGAACCGGGACTAGGGCAACCGACTACAATGAGCAGTTCTTC
CAIRTGTRATDYNEQFF
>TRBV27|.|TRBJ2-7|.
TGTGCCAGCAGTCACCGGGTGGGGGCCTACGAGCAGTACTTC
CASSHRVGAYEQYF
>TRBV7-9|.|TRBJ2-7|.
TGTGCCAGCAGCTTACGAAGGGATGCTTATTACTTC
CASSLRRDAYYF
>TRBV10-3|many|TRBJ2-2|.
TGTGCCATCAGTGGAGGGGGGGTCACCGGGGAGCTGTTTTTT
CAISGGGVTGELFF
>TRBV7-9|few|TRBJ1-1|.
TGTGCCAGCAGGGGTGAGGACGGAAACACTGAAGCTTTCTTT
CASRGEDGNTEAFF
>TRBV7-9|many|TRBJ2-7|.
TGTGCCAGCAGCGACCGGGACGGAGTTTTTCACGAGCAGTACTTC
CASSDRDGVFHEQYF
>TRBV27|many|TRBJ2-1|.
TGTGCCAGCAGTCCCCGACAGTCTTCGTGGTTCTTC
CASSPRQSSWFF
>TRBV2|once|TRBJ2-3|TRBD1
TGTGCCACCACACCGGGACAGAAGCCCTATAGCACAGATACGCAGTATTTT
CATTPGQKPYSTDTQYF
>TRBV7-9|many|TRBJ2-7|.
TGTGCCAGCAGCTTATTTTCCCGGCAGGTCGGCGAGCAGTACTTC
CASSLFSRQVGEQYF
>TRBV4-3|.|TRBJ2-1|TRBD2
TGCGCCAGCAGCCAAGGCCCGGGACTAGCGGGAGGGCCTCAGGAGCAGTTCTTC
CASSQGPGLAGGPQEQFF
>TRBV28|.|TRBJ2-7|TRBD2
TGTGCCAGTGGAAAAGCGGGAGGTGGCTACGAGCAGTACTTC
CASGKAGGGYEQYF
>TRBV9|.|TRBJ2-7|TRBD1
TGTGCCAGCAGCATACAGGGGGCCGAGTCCTACGAGCAGTACTTC
CASSIQGAESYEQYF
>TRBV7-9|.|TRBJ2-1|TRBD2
TGTGCCAGCAGCCTCATTAGCGGGAGCCCCTACAATGAGCAGTTCTTC
CASSLISGSPYNEQFF
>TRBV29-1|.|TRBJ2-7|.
TGCAGCGTTCTGTTGCGGCAGGGAGTTCTCTACGAGCAGTACTTC
CSVLLRQGVLYEQYF
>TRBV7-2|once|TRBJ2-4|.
TGTGCCAGCAGCTTAGAACCCGCTAGGGGCATTCAGTACTTC
CASSLEPARGIQYF
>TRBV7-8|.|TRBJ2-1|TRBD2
TGTGCCAGCAGCTTAGTCGGGACTAGTCTCTACAATGAGCAGTTCTTC
CASSLVGTSLYNEQFF
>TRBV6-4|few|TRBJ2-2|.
TGTGCCAGCAGAAGGGTAGCGGACACCGGGGAGCTGTTTTTT
CASRRVADTGELFF
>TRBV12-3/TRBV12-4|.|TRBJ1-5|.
TGTGCCTGCAGCCTCATAGCTAGCAATCAGCCCCAGCATTTT
CACSLIASNQPQHF
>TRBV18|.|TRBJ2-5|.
TGTGCCAGCTCACCTAGAGCGGAGAAAGAGACCCAGTACTTC
CASSPRAEKETQYF
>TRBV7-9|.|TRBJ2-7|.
TGTGCCAGCAGCTTACTCCACCAATCCTACGAGCAGTACTTC
CASSLLHQSYEQYF
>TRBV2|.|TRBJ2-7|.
TGTGCCAGCAGTGCAGGGCCAGGGTTCGACGAGCAGTACTTC
CASSAGPGFDEQYF
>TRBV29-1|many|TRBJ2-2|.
TGCAGCGTTGAATCGATATGGAACACCGGGGAGCTGTTTTTT
CSVESIWNTGELFF
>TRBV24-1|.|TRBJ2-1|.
TGTGCCACCAGTGAGTCAAGTAGGGAGCAGTTCTTC
CATSESSREQFF
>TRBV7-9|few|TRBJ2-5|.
TGTGCCAGCAGCGGAGGTTTGGAGACCCAGTACTTC
CASSGGLETQYF
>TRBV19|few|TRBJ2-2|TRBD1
TGTGCCGGCGGAGGGATAGGACAGGGCAACACCGGGGAGCTGTTTTTT
CAGGGIGQGNTGELFF
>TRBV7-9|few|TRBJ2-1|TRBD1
TGTGCCAGCAGCTCACCGGACAGGGATTGGGAGCAGTTCTTC
CASSSPDRDWEQFF
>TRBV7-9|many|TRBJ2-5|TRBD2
TGCGCCAGCAGCCTCGGGGGGATCCAAGAGACCCAGTACTTC
CASSLGGIQETQYF
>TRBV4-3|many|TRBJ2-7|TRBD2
TGCGCCAGCAGCCAAGATATTGAACTAGCGGGCCGACTCTACGAGCAGTACTTC
CASSQDIELAGRLYEQYF
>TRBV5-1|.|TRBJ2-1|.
TGCGCCAGCAAGGCTACCCGTTACGATGAGCAGTTCTTC
CASKATRYDEQFF
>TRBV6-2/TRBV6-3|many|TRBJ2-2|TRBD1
TGTGCCAGCTTCTCCGGGACAGGGTTATTCACCGGGGAGCTGTTTTTT
CASFSGTGLFTGELFF
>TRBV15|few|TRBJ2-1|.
TGTGCCACCGGTTGGGCAGGGGAATACAATGAGCAGTTCTTC
CATGWAGEYNEQFF
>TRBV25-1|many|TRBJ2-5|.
TGTGCCAGCAGTGAAGGCTGGTTTATAACTTTC
CASSEGWFITF
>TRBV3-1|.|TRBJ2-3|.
TGTGCCAGCAGCCTAATAGCTGGGTGGCCAGATACGCAGTATTTT
CASSLIAGWPDTQYF
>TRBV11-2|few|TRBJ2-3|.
TGTGCCAGCAGCTTAGAAGGGGCCTTCGGTCAGTATTTT
CASSLEGAFGQYF
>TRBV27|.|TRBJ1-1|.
TGTGCCAGCAGCTCTGAGACAAACATGAACACTGAAGCTTTCTTT
CASSSETNMNTEAFF
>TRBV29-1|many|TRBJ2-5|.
TGCAGCGGGGGGAAAGAGGGAGGGGGTATGGAGACCCAGTACTTC
CSGGKEGGGMETQYF
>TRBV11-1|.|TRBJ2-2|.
TGTGCCAGCAGCAACCAGGGCACTACCTTACCGAACACCGGGGAGCTGTTTTTT
CASSNQGTTLPNTGELFF
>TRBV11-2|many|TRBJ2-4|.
TGTGCCAGCAGCTTAGATGCCGGCCGGGTTAACATTCAGTACTTC
CASSLDAGRVNIQYF